This T cell receptor beta chain was sequenced in a study of shared clonotypes between healthy human individuals (TCRdb year 2020). General notes on the study: The cohort comprised a couple of women and three men aged 18 to 49 years. For each donor, CD4 naive and CD4 memory were each given three plates, CD8 naive was given two plates, and CD8 memory was given one plate. Blood TCR repertoires of roughly five healthy adults were deeply sequenced to estimate repertoire size and the extent of clonotype sharing between individuals. Libraries were prepared and TCR repertoires were sequenced by different laboratories using diverse techniques, in order to increase sequencing depth and limit assay-specific biases. Each donor's leukapheresis produced roughly between roughly 0.94 and 9.5 billion PBMCs.

CD8 naive samples were obtained by positive selection for CCR7 among CD45RO-negative cells, yielding a CD45RA+CCR7+ population from which TemRA cells were excluded. Healthy HIV-negative adults with no recently reported acute infections or vaccinations were included as donors. Every donor was a Caucasian adult residing in Nashville, Tennessee, USA. Blood was collected by leukapheresis, and PBMCs were isolated by Ficoll-Histopaque density gradient centrifugation and then cryopreserved in liquid nitrogen vapor phase. Purity and quantity of every magnetically sorted T cell population were checked by analytical flow cytometry. Genomic DNA was isolated from every sorted fraction and measured by UV absorbance on a Nanodrop 2000c. Regarding this clone: What antigen it recognizes has not been identified. Base quality data are lacking; no much larger clone is found one base away.

V is pared back by 0 bases and J by 3 bases, with 13 bases lying between the germline termini. The CDR3 has 16 amino acids, counting the end cysteine and phenylalanine. CDR3 DNA is the only sequence kept; it has 48 bases, read in frame from the first base. The germline V gene encodes CDR1 SGDLS and CDR2 YYNGEE. The study at large found these results: Sampling was limited to blood, and TCR repertoires in tissue likely differ from TCR repertoires in blood. Across a few donors, roughly 5.4% of naive CD4, roughly 3.4% of naive CD8, about 2.3% of memory CD4, and approximately 0.4% of memory CD8 clonotypes were shared. Naive subsets generally had larger estimated clonotype richness than memory subsets did. Based on pairwise subsampling, the degree of clonotype sharing among donors was expected to be affected by sequencing depth. Because the study included only a small number of donors, the genetic and exposure-history diversity represented was limited. Clonotypes shared by all four sorted-subset donors showed higher generation probabilities than non-shared clonotypes. Even with the large sequencing depth, rarefaction of the sorted-subset datasets indicated that sequencing was incomplete.

Using the deep immunoSEQ assay, TCR CDR3 regions were amplified from genomic DNA by multiplex PCR. Genomic DNA extracted from each cell subset was distributed evenly over all wells of several immunoSEQ 96-well plates, and each plate served as one replicate. Each replicate PCR for sorted subsets received roughly 200 ng genomic DNA, equal to tens of thousands of T cell genomes. Purified libraries were quantified with a Qubit 3.0 fluorometer, sized on a Bioanalyzer 2100, and re-quantified with the KAPA Library Quantification kit. Every immunoSEQ 96-well plate was sequenced on a separate single-read 150-cycle Illumina NextSeq 550 flow cell. The paper's data handling went like this. The immunoSEQ output contained only junctional sequences without quality scores, so filtering could not match that applied to full-length reads. Sequences were annotated with PyIR, a Python wrapper for IgBLAST v1.9, and V/J genes and CDR3 were assigned using IMGT germline references. Any read was removed if the V/J assignment was weak (E-value above 1e-6), the CDR3 was missing, or the read contained stop codons, out-of-frame junctions, or ambiguous translated residues. V3J clonotypes were defined as sequences sharing an identical inferred V gene, J gene, and CDR3 amino acid sequence. Percentage overlap between repertoires was computed as shared unique clonotypes divided by the size of the smaller repertoire. RTK rarefaction, the Chao1 estimator, and Recon v2.1 estimates of unobserved clonotypes were used to assess repertoire richness. Generation probabilities were computed with OLGA for all TCRbeta clonotypes obtained by the gDNA method from several donors. TCRdb stores this immuneACCESS table with in-frame sequences only. Part of the clones is absent; in the studies checked, under half of the shortfall reflects unresolved V genes, and no reason is known for the rest. The V and J calls and the clone size are those of that table, but D and trimming were determined from the DNA. The sample table records roughly 590,000 clones; roughly 95% of these occur just once. 0.095% to 0.12% of the sample goes to the ten largest clones.

This sequence was found in a woman aged 25-40 years in good health. The sample taken for sequencing was naive CD8+ T cells sorted from blood. Taken with the paper, the label for cell subset or site translates to: CD45RA+CCR7+. The chain is made from TRBV9 and TRBJ2-1; a weak D assignment points to TRBD2 (6 bases agree). The bases read TGTGCCAGCAGCGTAGGTTTGCGGGGCCTCTACAATGAGCAGTTCTTC. Translated, this is CASSVGLRGLYNEQFF. With all but the CDR3 taken from the reference TRBV9 and TRBJ2-1 genes, the full variable domain is: DSGVTQTPKHLITATGQRVTLRCSPRSGDLSVYWYQQSLDQGLQFLIQYYNGEERAKGNILERFSAQQFPDLHSELNLSSLELGDSALYFCASSVGLRGLYNEQFFGPGTRLTVL.